The 31 T cell receptor beta chains listed next were all sequenced from one sample in a study of identical twins. TCRdb analysed the 5' RACE reads with MiXCR anew, one entry per CDR3 protein. The top ten clones hold approximately 0.5% of a sample with approximately 490,000 distinct CDR3 sequences, 20% to 25% of them seen once. This sample also belongs to another study, concerning yellow fever vaccine responses in identical twins.

Specimen: CD4+ T cells sorted from blood. The receptors derive from a woman between 18 and 29 years old in good health.

The gene calls are TRBV11-2 and TRBJ2-1, with 13 bases aligning to TRBD2. Germline loops: CDR1 SGHAT, CDR2 FQNNGV. The CDR3 is 15 residues long. Trimming removed 5 bases from V and 9 bases from J; junction bases left unmatched: 7. The CDR3 sequence is CASSPGLAGSSEQFF. The CDR3 DNA reads TGTGCCAGCAGCCCGGGACTAGCGGGAAGTAGTGAGCAGTTCTTC.

This clonotype was counted between two and nine times. The gene calls are TRBV20-1 and TRBJ2-1; D is unclear. In germline, CDR1 is DFQATT, CDR2 SNEGSKA (reference sequence). CDR3 size: 17 residues. Trimming removed 3 bases from V and 0 bases from J, with 18 bases in between. CDR3 residues: CSARTTGLRSSYNEQFF. For the CDR3, the DNA is TGCAGTGCTAGGACCACCGGGCTCAGAAGCTCCTACAATGAGCAGTTCTTC.

In this sample, this clonotype turned up a few times. The chain carries TRBV3-1 and TRBJ2-1, with 10 bases identical to TRBD2. Germline lookup yields CDR1 LGHDT and CDR2 YNNKEL (reference sequence). CDR3 length: 14 residues. V was pared by 3 bases and J by 8 bases, with 4 bases of the junction left unmatched. CDR3: CASSHSSGSDEQFF. Here the CDR3 DNA reads TGTGCCAGCAGCCATTCTAGCGGGAGTGATGAGCAGTTCTTC.

The chain carries TRBV5-1 and TRBJ2-5; 14 bases match TRBD2. Germline V lookup: CDR1 SGHRS, CDR2 YFSETQ. The J segment lost 4 bases and the V segment lost 4 bases, leaving 9 bases of the junction unmatched. CDR3 length: 17 residues. CDR3 DNA sequence: TGCGCCAGCAGCCCCGGGACTAGCGGGAGCCCCCGAGAGACCCAGTACTTC. Its translation: CASSPGTSGSPRETQYF.

The V and J genes are TRBV6-1 and TRBJ2-7; the D gene could be TRBD1 or TRBD2 (5 bases each). The CDR3 runs 13 residues. Germline V gene data show CDR1 as MNHNS and CDR2 as SASEGT. Trimming shortened V by 6 bases and J by 3 bases, and 12 bases separated the two germline ends. The CDR3 region has the DNA TGTGCCAGCAGGGCAGGGAGAATCTACGAGCAGTACTTC. Protein product: CASRAGRIYEQYF.

CDR3 loop: CSATNRAQHSNEQFF. CDR3 sequence (DNA): TGCAGTGCAACGAACAGGGCCCAACACTCGAATGAGCAGTTCTTC. J is TRBJ2-1 and V is TRBV20-1, with a tentative D call TRBD1 (6 bases). The V gene lost 6 bases and the J gene lost 7 bases, with 22 bases spanning the gap. The germline CDR1 and CDR2 sequences are DFQATT and SNEGSKA (reference sequence). CDR3 length: 15 residues.

This chain links TRBV5-1 with TRBJ2-3, with no clear D. The length of the CDR3 is 13 residues. Deletions cut 2 bases from V and 3 bases from J, with 7 bases between. The germline gives CDR1 SGHRS, CDR2 YFSETQ. The CDR3 DNA reads as TGCGCCAGCAGCTTCGACACGACAGATACGCAGTATTTT. Its translation: CASSFDTTDTQYF.

V gene TRBV4-1 combines with J gene TRBJ2-4, with D hard to call. The CDR3 covers 15 residues. Trimming cost V 2 bases and J 9 bases, with 17 bases left between them. CDR1 and CDR2 (germline): MGHRA, YSYEKL. Here the CDR3 reads CASSQPGSRSTIQYF. Written as DNA, the CDR3 is TGCGCCAGCAGCCAACCCGGGTCCAGATCCACCATTCAGTACTTC.

The chain employs TRBV21-1 and TRBJ2-7; the D call of TRBD2 is as the table states it, not checked on the DNA. TRBV21-1 is termed a pseudogene. CDR3 length: 16 residues. The CDR3 loop reads CASSRGYGSPTYEQYF. The CDR3 nucleotides are TGTGCCAGCAGCAGAGGGTACGGGAGCCCAACCTACGAGCAGTACTTC.

The chain uses TRBV11-2 and TRBJ2-5; 9 positions agree with TRBD1. With V trimmed by 3 bases and J by 3 bases, 5 bases remained unmatched. Germline CDR1 SGHAT, CDR2 FQNNGV. This CDR3 contains 15 residues. CDR3 bases: TGTGCCAGCAGCTTGGGACAGGGTTGGGAAGAGACCCAGTACTTC. Translated, it gives CASSLGQGWEETQYF.

The chain has TRBV4-1 and TRBJ1-1; D is ambiguous. This CDR3 region has 11 residues. Germline V lookup: CDR1 MGHRA, CDR2 YSYEKL. V lost 1 base and J lost 7, with 4 bases in between. This CDR3 reads CASSQGYEAFF. Here the CDR3 DNA reads TGCGCCAGCAGCCAAGGCTATGAAGCTTTCTTT.

The chain combines TRBV5-1 with TRBJ2-1; 8 bases are a match to TRBD1. The CDR3 length is 13 residues. Unmatched junction bases numbered 8, after V lost 5 bases and J lost 10 bases. Germline CDR1 SGHRS, CDR2 YFSETQ. CDR3 region: CASRDDRGREQFF. CDR3 bases: TGCGCCAGCAGAGATGACAGGGGTCGAGAGCAGTTCTTC.

The rearrangement uses TRBV5-1 and TRBJ2-1; D may be TRBD1 (6 bases). Germline V lookup: CDR1 SGHRS, CDR2 YFSETQ. V was cut by 5 bases and J by 2 bases, with 11 bases left in between. The CDR3 spans 14 residues. The CDR3 spells CASRVGAPYNEQFF. As DNA, the CDR3 is TGCGCCAGCAGGGTGGGGGCCCCCTACAATGAGCAGTTCTTC.

This clonotype occurred a few times. This chain uses TRBV6-2 or TRBV6-3 with TRBJ2-2; D not certain. This CDR3 region has 13 residues. The germline V gene has CDR1 MNHEY and CDR2 SVGEGT. V lost 6 bases and J lost 4, with 9 bases in between. Here the CDR3 DNA reads TGTGCCAGCAGCCGACCGAGCACCGGGGAGCTGTTTTTT. Its translation is CASSRPSTGELFF.

The rearrangement uses TRBV3-1 and TRBJ2-7, with TRBD1 as a possible D gene (7 bases). The CDR3 has 15 residues. The germline V gene encodes CDR1 LGHDT and CDR2 YNNKEL (reference sequence). The V gene lost 3 bases and the J gene lost 4 bases, with 16 bases spanning the gap. The CDR3 region is CASSQSARGVYEQYV. DNA of the CDR3: TGTGCCAGCAGCCAGAGTGCCAGGGGGGTGTACGAGCAGTACGTC.

This clonotype was seen more than once but under ten times. The chain has TRBV6-4 and TRBJ2-2, with 12 bases that match TRBD2. The germline CDR1 and CDR2 sequences are MRHNA and SNTAGT. The V gene end was trimmed by 3 bases and the J gene end by 0 bases; junction bases not matched to a gene: 5. This CDR3 spans 18 amino acids. DNA of the CDR3: TGTGCCAGCAGTGAACGGCTAGCGGGAGGGCCGAACACCGGGGAGCTGTTTTTT. Protein sequence: CASSERLAGGPNTGELFF.

This clonotype was observed a few times. The genes are TRBV7-9 and TRBJ2-7; the match to TRBD1 covers 7 bases. The CDR3 length is 14 residues. Germline V gene lookup returns CDR1 SEHNR and CDR2 FQNEAQ (reference sequence). V lost 3 bases and J lost 0; bases outside the gene matches: 2. The CDR3 here is CASSLGQPSYEQYF. For the CDR3, the DNA is TGTGCCAGCAGCTTGGGACAGCCCTCCTACGAGCAGTACTTC.

The chain joins TRBV5-1 to TRBJ1-1, with D perhaps matching TRBD1 (6 bases). This CDR3 contains 14 residues. The germline V gene has CDR1 SGHRS and CDR2 YFSETQ. V lost 0 bases, J lost 4 bases, and 10 bases lay in between. The CDR3 nucleotides are TGCGCCAGCAGCTTGGTACAGGGCCCCACTGAAGCTTTCTTT. It is translated as CASSLVQGPTEAFF. The entire variable domain, with the rest obtained from reference TRBV5-1 and TRBJ1-1, is as follows: KAGVTQTPRYLIKTRGQQVTLSCSPISGHRSVSWYQQTPGQGLQFLFEYFSETQRNKGNFPGRFSGRQFSNSRSEMNVSTLELGDSALYLCASSLVQGPTEAFFGQGTRLTVV.

This clonotype appeared a few times. The chain uses TRBV12-3 or TRBV12-4 and TRBJ2-3; D is ambiguous. V shed 7 bases and J shed 5 bases, with 13 bases lying between them. This CDR3 region has 13 residues. CDR3 DNA: TGTGCCAGCAATCCAACTCCCCTAGATACGCAGTATTTT. Encoded protein: CASNPTPLDTQYF.

This clonotype was observed a handful of times. This sequence joins TRBV20-1 and TRBJ1-5; no firm D call. The germline V gene encodes CDR1 DFQATT and CDR2 SNEGSKA (reference sequence). The length of the CDR3 is 11 residues. V lost 3 bases, J lost 4 bases, and 4 bases lay in between. The CDR3: CSASFNQPQHF. The CDR3 DNA sequence: TGCAGTGCTAGTTTTAATCAGCCCCAGCATTTT.

The CDR3 region is CASRPGLADTGELFF. CDR3 bases: TGTGCCAGCAGACCGGGACTAGCGGACACCGGGGAGCTGTTTTTT. This chain uses TRBV12-3 or TRBV12-4 with TRBJ2-2; 11 positions agree with TRBD2. Germline trimming cut 6 bases from V and 3 bases from J; bases unmatched to any gene: 3. The CDR3 is 15 residues long.

This clonotype was counted only a few times. This sequence joins TRBV19 and TRBJ2-2; D is unclear. Germline CDR1 and CDR2: LNHDA and SQIVND (reference sequence). The CDR3 has 14 amino acids. The V gene lost 5 bases and the J gene lost 1 base, with 8 bases spanning the gap. DNA of the CDR3: TGTGCCAGTAGTTTCGACTTGAACACCGGGGAGCTGTTTTTT. Translated: CASSFDLNTGELFF.

This chain joins TRBV20-1 and TRBJ2-7; D gene unclear. CDR3 length: 11 amino acids. Germline V gene data show CDR1 as DFQATT and CDR2 as SNEGSKA (reference sequence). Trimming left V 8 bases short and J 1 base short, with 9 bases between. The CDR3: CSPVKSYEQYV. The CDR3 DNA follows: TGCAGTCCGGTTAAATCCTACGAGCAGTACGTC.

The sample holds a few counts of this clonotype. The chain links TRBV12-5 to TRBJ1-5, with D tentatively TRBD1 (5 bases). V was shortened by 4 bases and J by 4 bases, with 17 bases between the two germline ends. Per the germline V gene, CDR1 is LGHNT and CDR2 is FRNRAP. CDR3 length equals 16 residues. CDR3 region: CASGSGSSGWNQPQHF. The CDR3, as DNA: TGTGCTAGTGGTTCGGGCTCCTCAGGGTGGAATCAGCCCCAGCATTTT.

This clonotype is a singleton in its sample. The chain has TRBV12-3 or TRBV12-4 and TRBJ2-5; TRBD2 is a possible D gene (5 bases). V lost 6 bases, J lost 5 bases, and 22 bases lay in between. The CDR3 spans 16 residues. The CDR3 nucleotides read TGTGCCAGCAGCTCAGAAAGCGGTGGGGAGCGTGAGACCCAGTACTTC. The encoded protein is CASSSESGGERETQYF.

J is TRBJ2-5 and V is TRBV20-1, with 11 bases matching TRBD1. The V and J ends lost 5 bases and 6 bases, in that order; junction bases with no gene match: 8. Germline loops: CDR1 DFQATT, CDR2 SNEGSKA (reference sequence). This CDR3 region has 14 residues. The chain's CDR3 is CSAEGQGELQTQYF. The CDR3 DNA reads TGCAGTGCTGAGGGACAGGGGGAGTTACAGACCCAGTACTTC.

The CDR3 nucleotides read TGCAGCTCTTCCTGGGGCTACGAGACCCAGTACTTC. It specifies CSSSWGYETQYF. The chain combines TRBV29-1 with TRBJ2-5, with D perhaps TRBD1 (5 bases). V gave up 8 bases and J gave up 5 bases, with 15 bases separating them. CDR1 SQVTM and CDR2 ANQGSEA come from the germline V gene. This CDR3 region has 12 residues.

This clonotype showed up just a few times. This chain links TRBV5-5 with TRBJ2-3; the D gene is possibly TRBD2 (6 bases). The CDR3 runs 18 residues. V lost 1 base to trimming and J lost 5 bases, with 23 bases between them. CDR1 is SGHKS and CDR2 is YYEKEE in the germline V gene (reference sequence). The CDR3 coding sequence is TGTGCCAGCAGCTTGAGTGGGGAAGACGGGGAGGATGGAGATACGCAGTATTTT. This gives the protein CASSLSGEDGEDGDTQYF.

This rearrangement joins TRBV7-9 to TRBJ2-1; possible D gene TRBD2, 5 bases. The V and J ends lost 2 bases and 0 bases respectively, with 11 bases between them. Germline V lookup: CDR1 SEHNR, CDR2 FQNEAQ (reference sequence). The CDR3 runs 16 residues. The CDR3 sequence is CASSLRVGSSYNEQFF. Written as DNA, the CDR3 is TGTGCCAGCAGCTTACGGGTGGGGAGCTCCTACAATGAGCAGTTCTTC.

The V call is TRBV28, the J call TRBJ2-5; D gene unclear. CDR3 length: 16 amino acids. Trimming stripped 2 bases from V and 2 bases from J, with 15 bases between. The germline gives CDR1 MDHEN, CDR2 SYDVKM. The CDR3 DNA follows: TGTGCCAGCAGTTTAGATCCCTCGACGTTACAAGAGACCCAGTACTTC. Protein: CASSLDPSTLQETQYF.

This clonotype was seen repeatedly, ten times or more. The chain combines TRBV12-3 or TRBV12-4 with TRBJ2-1; no firm D call. The V end was cut by 5 bases, the J end by 10 bases, with 9 bases between. The CDR3 is 11 residues long. In DNA form, the CDR3 reads TGTGCCAGCAGTCACACTCTAGAGCAGTTCTTC. This sequence encodes CASSHTLEQFF.